This entry lists 15 T cell receptor beta chains sequenced from one sample in a study of blood T cell repertoires in COVID-19. TCRdb's table, derived via immunoSEQ multiplex PCR, lists solely in-frame clones and lacks some. The sample lists around 310,000 clones; 85% to 90% were seen once. The sequenced sample consisted of peripheral blood. The receptors shown here come from a woman aged 50 to 65 with active or convalescent COVID-19.

The DNA of the CDR3 is TGTGCCAGCAGCTTAGATTCGGGGCAGGGGAAAAGTGAAAAACTGTTTTTT. It translates to CASSLDSGQGKSEKLFF. J is TRBJ1-4 and V is TRBV7-9; possible D gene TRBD1, 6 bases. From germline, CDR1 is SEHNR and CDR2 FQNEAQ (reference sequence). Trimming took off 1 base at V and 7 bases at J, with 19 bases between the two ends. This CDR3 comprises 17 residues.

The chain joins TRBV7-2 to TRBJ2-1; 8 bases are shared with TRBD2. CDR1 is SGHTA and CDR2 is FQGNSA in the germline V gene. The trim removed 5 bases at V and 10 bases at J, leaving 13 bases unmatched. CDR3 length: 15 amino acids. CDR3 region: CASSPRGGMLVEQFF. CDR3 in DNA: TGTGCCAGCAGCCCCCGGGGGGGCATGTTAGTAGAGCAGTTCTTC. The variable domain in full, completed from reference TRBV7-2 and TRBJ2-1, reads GAGVSQSPSNKVTEKGKDVELRCDPISGHTALYWYRQSLGQGLEFLIYFQGNSAPDKSGLPSDRFSAERTGGSVSTLTIQRTQQEDSAVYLCASSPRGGMLVEQFFGPGTRLTVL.

This clone was seen only a few times. V and J are TRBV3-1 (or the pseudogene TRBV3-2) and TRBJ1-2, with unresolved D. Trimming removed 1 base at V and 5 bases at J, with 5 bases between. Germline V gene sequence: CDR1 LGHDT, CDR2 YNNKEL (reference sequence). There are 12 residues in the CDR3. The CDR3 loop reads CASSQVNYGYTF. DNA for the CDR3: TGTGCCAGCAGCCAAGTCAATTATGGCTACACCTTC.

J is TRBJ2-7 and V is TRBV7-3; possible D gene TRBD1, 6 bases. The CDR3 totals 13 residues. Germline loops: CDR1 SGHTA, CDR2 FQGTGA. V was cut by 1 base and J by 3 bases, with 7 bases left in between. The CDR3: CASSLKGGYEQYF. The CDR3 coding sequence is TGTGCCAGCAGCTTAAAAGGGGGCTACGAGCAGTACTTC.

The V call is TRBV5-5, the J call TRBJ2-5; D gene ambiguous. Trimming pared 0 bases from V and 2 bases from J, leaving 11 bases between. The CDR3 is made up of 15 amino acids. Germline CDR1 and CDR2: SGHKS and YYEKEE (reference sequence). This CDR3 is CASSLAAALQETQYF. The DNA for the CDR3 is TGTGCCAGCAGCTTGGCTGCGGCCTTACAAGAGACCCAGTACTTC.

The chain joins TRBV12-3 or TRBV12-4 to TRBJ1-1; 7 bases agree with TRBD1. The CDR3 consists of 12 residues. V shed 5 bases, J shed 6 bases, and the junction held 3 bases outside the gene matches. CDR3 nucleotides: TGTGCCAGCAGTGTCCAGGGGGCTGAAGCTTTCTTT. Its protein product is CASSVQGAEAFF.

The chain links TRBV19 to TRBJ2-1, with TRBD2 identical over 12 bases. Per germline, CDR1 LNHDA and CDR2 SQIVND (reference sequence). This CDR3 contains 17 residues. The junction had 3 bases not matched to a gene; V was cut back by 3 bases and J by 0 bases. The CDR3 DNA sequence: TGTGCCAGTAGTATCCAGACTAGCGGGAGCTCCTACAATGAGCAGTTCTTC. It specifies CASSIQTSGSSYNEQFF.

J is TRBJ2-1 and V is TRBV6-4, with 9 bases that match TRBD2. Germline values: CDR1 MRHNA, CDR2 SNTAGT. The CDR3 runs to 16 residues. The ends lost 1 base at V and 10 bases at J; junction bases unmatched: 11. The CDR3 region is CASSDFVAGLASEQFF. Written as DNA, the CDR3 is TGTGCCAGCAGTGACTTTGTTGCGGGACTAGCAAGCGAGCAGTTCTTC.

This chain links TRBV18 with TRBJ2-5, with D perhaps matching TRBD2 (5 bases). V dropped 2 bases and J dropped 5 bases, with 15 bases sitting between them. The CDR3 covers 15 residues. Germline CDR1 reads KGHSH; CDR2 reads LQKENI. DNA of the CDR3: TGTGCCAGCTCACCAAGGTTGGGAGTGGGTGAGACCCAGTACTTC. This encodes CASSPRLGVGETQYF.

This clone was seen only once. The chain links TRBV2 to TRBJ1-1; D gene ambiguous. V was cut by 8 bases and J by 1 base, with 5 bases left in between. Germline V gene lookup returns CDR1 SNHLY and CDR2 FYNNEI. The CDR3 contains 11 residues. CDR3: CASRPNTEAFF. The CDR3 bases are TGTGCCAGCCGTCCGAACACTGAAGCTTTCTTT.

The chain joins TRBV18 to TRBJ2-7; a possible D gene is TRBD1 (5 bases). This CDR3 is 16 amino acids long. Germline values: CDR1 KGHSH, CDR2 LQKENI. V dropped 0 bases and J dropped 0 bases, with 12 bases sitting between them. CDR3 sequence reads: CASSPPAPRGSYEQYF. In DNA form, the CDR3 reads TGTGCCAGCTCACCACCTGCCCCAAGGGGCTCCTACGAGCAGTACTTC.

J is TRBJ2-6 and V is TRBV5-1; perhaps TRBD2 as D (5 bases). The CDR3 runs 17 residues. Trimming took 6 bases from V and 0 from J, leaving 16 bases between them. Per the germline V gene, CDR1 is SGHRS and CDR2 is YFSETQ. The CDR3 reads CASISGPLHSGANVLTF. CDR3 in DNA: TGCGCCAGCATCAGCGGACCCCTTCACTCTGGGGCCAACGTCCTGACTTTC.

The V call is TRBV19, the J call TRBJ1-5, with D hard to call. The CDR3 is 14 amino acids. Per the germline V gene, CDR1 is LNHDA and CDR2 is SQIVND (reference sequence). V was cut by 2 bases and J by 9 bases, with 14 bases left in between. The DNA of the CDR3 is TGTGCCAGTAGTATACCCGGGTGGATTTGGCCCCAGCATTTT. Amino acid sequence: CASSIPGWIWPQHF. Full variable domain (remainder filled in from reference TRBV19 and TRBJ1-5): DGGITQSPKYLFRKEGQNVTLSCEQNLNHDAMYWYRQDPGQGLRLIYYSQIVNDFQKGDIAEGYSVSREKKESFPLTVTSAQKNPTAFYLCASSIPGWIWPQHFGDGTRLSIL.

The chain links TRBV19 to TRBJ2-1; TRBD1 agrees at 8 bases. The CDR3 extends over 14 amino acids. Losses at the gene ends were 3 bases for V and 8 bases for J; bases not matched to a gene: 6. CDR1 LNHDA and CDR2 SQIVND come from the germline V gene (reference sequence). The CDR3 protein is CASSIGQGADEQFF. The CDR3 bases are TGTGCCAGTAGTATCGGACAGGGTGCGGATGAGCAGTTCTTC.

This clone turned up a few times. The V call is TRBV30, the J call TRBJ2-1, with D possibly matching TRBD2 (6 bases). The CDR3 runs 14 residues. Germline CDR1 is GTSNPN and CDR2 is SVGIG (reference sequence). Trimming left V 3 bases short and J 9 bases short, with 18 bases between. CDR3 in amino acids: CAWRDLAARVEQFF. Written as DNA, the CDR3 is TGTGCCTGGAGGGATTTAGCGGCCAGGGTTGAGCAGTTCTTC.